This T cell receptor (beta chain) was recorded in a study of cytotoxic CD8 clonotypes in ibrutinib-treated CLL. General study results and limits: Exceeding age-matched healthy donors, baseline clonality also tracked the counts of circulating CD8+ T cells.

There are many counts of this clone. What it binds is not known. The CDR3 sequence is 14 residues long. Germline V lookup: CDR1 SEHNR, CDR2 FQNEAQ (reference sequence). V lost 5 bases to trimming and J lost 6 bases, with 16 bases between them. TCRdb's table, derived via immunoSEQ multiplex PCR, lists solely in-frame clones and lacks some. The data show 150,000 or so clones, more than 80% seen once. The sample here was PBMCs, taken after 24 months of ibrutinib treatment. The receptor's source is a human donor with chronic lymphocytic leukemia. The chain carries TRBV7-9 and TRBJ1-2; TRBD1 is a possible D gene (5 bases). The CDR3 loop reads CASSPPGTGDGYTF. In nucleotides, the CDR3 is TGTGCCAGCAGCCCCCCAGGGACTGGGGATGGCTACACCTTC.